This T cell receptor (beta chain) appears in the sequencing data of a study of Graves' ophthalmopathy and Graves' hyperthyroidism. The trim removed 4 bases at V and 0 bases at J, leaving 14 bases unmatched. The CDR3 extends over 19 amino acids. CDR1 is ENHRY, CDR2 SYGVKD, per germline. Amplified TCR beta CDR3 regions were obtained using RNA transcripts as template. RT-PCR with HTBI primers came first, then second-round multiplex PCR. From the multiplex PCR reads, TCRdb called clonotypes with MiXCR, one entry per CDR3 protein. The repertoire holds 900,000 to 1,200,000 distinct CDR3 sequences, about 40% seen once, with 8.5% to 14% in the top ten. The table lists this clonotype with a count of one.

Source material: peripheral blood or thyroid tissue (not recorded which). This chain uses TRBV10-3 with TRBJ1-1, with 10 bases lining up with TRBD1. The sequence came from an adult man with Graves' hyperthyroidism. The CDR3 bases are TGTGCCATCAGTGGACAGGGGGCGCACACTGAAGGCATGAACACTGAAGCTTTCTTT. Protein: CAISGQGAHTEGMNTEAFF.